This TCR beta chain was sequenced during a study of cytomegalovirus exposure and HLA in healthy donors. Findings and caveats of the study: Some TCR beta chains (around 180 of them) were listed as cytomegalovirus-associated. A missense variant in DCLRE1C was later tied to TCR beta V- and J-gene trimming. Per a later analysis, HLA-associated TCR beta chains showed more clonal expansion than other, equally common TCR beta chains.

Of note for this clone: Its antigen is unidentified.

Use of 60 Vbeta and 13 Jbeta primers characterized the PCR. Generated by immunoSEQ multiplex PCR, the TCRdb table keeps only in-frame clones and is missing some. The repertoire includes roughly 200,000 clones, roughly 85% of them detected once, and approximately 4.4% sits in the top ten. This CDR3 comprises 15 residues. Germline loops: CDR1 SGHTA, CDR2 FQGNSA. The J gene is TRBJ2-5, the V gene TRBV7-2; the D gene is possibly TRBD2 (5 bases). With the DNA end fitting TRBJ2-7 better, the J assignment may be wrong. This sequence originates from a woman in her 30s in good health and CMV-seropositive. The sequenced sample consisted of PBMCs. The CDR3 protein is CASSRTSLAYYEQYF. The CDR3 coding sequence is TGTGCCAGCAGTCGGACTTCTCTAGCTTACTACGAGCAGTACTTC.